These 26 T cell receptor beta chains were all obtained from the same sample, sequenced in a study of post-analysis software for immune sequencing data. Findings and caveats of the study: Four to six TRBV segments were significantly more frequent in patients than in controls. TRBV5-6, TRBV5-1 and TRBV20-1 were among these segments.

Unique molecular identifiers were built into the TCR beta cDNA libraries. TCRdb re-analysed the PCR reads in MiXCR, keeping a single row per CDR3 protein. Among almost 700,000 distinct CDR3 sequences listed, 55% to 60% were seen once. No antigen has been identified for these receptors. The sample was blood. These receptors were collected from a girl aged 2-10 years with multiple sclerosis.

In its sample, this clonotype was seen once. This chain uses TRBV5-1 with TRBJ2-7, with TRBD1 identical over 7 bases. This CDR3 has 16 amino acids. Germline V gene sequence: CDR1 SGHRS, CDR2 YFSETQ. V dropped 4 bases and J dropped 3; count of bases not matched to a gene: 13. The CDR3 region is CASSPGFAGGSYEQYF. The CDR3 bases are TGCGCCAGCAGCCCAGGGTTCGCAGGGGGAAGCTACGAGCAGTACTTC.

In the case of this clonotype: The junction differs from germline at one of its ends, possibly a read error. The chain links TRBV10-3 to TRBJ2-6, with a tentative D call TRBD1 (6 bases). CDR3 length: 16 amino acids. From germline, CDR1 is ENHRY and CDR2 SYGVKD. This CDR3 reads CAIGEDRVSGANVLTF. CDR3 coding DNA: TGTGCCATCGGTGAGGACAGAGTCTCTGGGGCCAACGTCCTGACTTTC.

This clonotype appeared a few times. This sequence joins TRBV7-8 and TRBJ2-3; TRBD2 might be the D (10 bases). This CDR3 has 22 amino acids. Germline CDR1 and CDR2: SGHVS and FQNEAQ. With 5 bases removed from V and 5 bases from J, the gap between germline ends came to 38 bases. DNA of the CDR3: TGTGCCAGCAGCCGCCCGGGACTAGCGAGAATACTACGAGCGGGACAGGGAGATACGCAGTATTTT. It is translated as CASSRPGLARILRAGQGDTQYF.

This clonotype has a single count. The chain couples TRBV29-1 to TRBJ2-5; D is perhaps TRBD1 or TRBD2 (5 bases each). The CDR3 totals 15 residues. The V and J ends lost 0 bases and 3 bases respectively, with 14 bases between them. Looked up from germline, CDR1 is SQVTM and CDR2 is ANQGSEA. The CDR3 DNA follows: TGCAGCGTTGAAGATGGGGCTAGCTGGGAAGAGACCCAGTACTTC. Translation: CSVEDGASWEETQYF.

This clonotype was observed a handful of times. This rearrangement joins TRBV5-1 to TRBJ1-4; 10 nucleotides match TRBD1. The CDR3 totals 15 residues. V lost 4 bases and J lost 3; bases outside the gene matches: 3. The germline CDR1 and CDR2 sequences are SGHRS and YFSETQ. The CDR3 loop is CASSRGQGANEKLFF. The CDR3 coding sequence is TGCGCCAGCAGCCGCGGACAGGGGGCTAATGAAAAACTGTTTTTT.

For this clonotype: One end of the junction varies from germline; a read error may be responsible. The CDR3 here is CASSLRQGDTGELFF. CDR3 coding DNA: TGTGCCAGCAGTTTAAGGCAGGGGGACACTGGGGAGCTGTTTTTT. This chain joins TRBV12-3 or TRBV12-4 and TRBJ2-2, with 7 bases aligning to TRBD1. This CDR3 comprises 15 residues.

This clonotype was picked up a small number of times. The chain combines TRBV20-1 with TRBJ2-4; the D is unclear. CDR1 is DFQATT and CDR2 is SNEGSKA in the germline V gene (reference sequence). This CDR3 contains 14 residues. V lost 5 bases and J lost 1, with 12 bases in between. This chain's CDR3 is CSAPLIGAKNIQYF. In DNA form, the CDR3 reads TGCAGTGCTCCATTAATAGGGGCCAAAAACATTCAGTACTTC.

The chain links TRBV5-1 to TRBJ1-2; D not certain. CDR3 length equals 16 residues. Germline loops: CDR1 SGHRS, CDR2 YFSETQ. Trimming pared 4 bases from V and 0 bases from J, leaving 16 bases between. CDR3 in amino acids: CASSPQPLAANYGYTF. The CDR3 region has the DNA TGCGCCAGCAGCCCGCAACCCCTTGCAGCTAACTATGGCTACACCTTC.

Written as DNA, the CDR3 is TGCAGCGCCCTCTCGTCCACCTACTACGAGCAGTACTTC. Residues: CSALSSTYYEQYF. V usage is TRBV29-1 and J usage is TRBJ2-7; no reliable D call. Trimming removed 7 bases at V and 3 bases at J, with 16 bases between. Germline V gene lookup returns CDR1 SQVTM and CDR2 ANQGSEA. The CDR3 runs to 13 residues.

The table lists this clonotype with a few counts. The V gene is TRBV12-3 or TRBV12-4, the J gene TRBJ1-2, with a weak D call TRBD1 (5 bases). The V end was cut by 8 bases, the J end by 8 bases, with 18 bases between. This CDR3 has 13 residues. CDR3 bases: TGTGCCAGCGGTACCAGGGCCAGCGGAGGCTACACCTTC. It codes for CASGTRASGGYTF.

The CDR3 DNA reads TGTGCCAGCAGCTTAGATCTCGTCGACCGAGAGCAGTACTTC. Protein sequence: CASSLDLVDREQYF. This chain connects TRBV11-2 to TRBJ2-7; no definite D call. The CDR3 spans 14 residues. V was shortened by 0 bases and J by 7 bases, with 13 bases between the two germline ends. Germline assignment: CDR1 SGHAT and CDR2 FQNNGV.

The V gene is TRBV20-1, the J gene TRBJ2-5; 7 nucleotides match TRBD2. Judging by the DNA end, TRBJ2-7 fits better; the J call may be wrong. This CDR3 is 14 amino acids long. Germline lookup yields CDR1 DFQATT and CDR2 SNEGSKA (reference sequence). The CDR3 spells CSALGTISLDEQYF. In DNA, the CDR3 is TGCAGTGCCTTGGGGACTATCTCTCTAGACGAGCAGTACTTC.

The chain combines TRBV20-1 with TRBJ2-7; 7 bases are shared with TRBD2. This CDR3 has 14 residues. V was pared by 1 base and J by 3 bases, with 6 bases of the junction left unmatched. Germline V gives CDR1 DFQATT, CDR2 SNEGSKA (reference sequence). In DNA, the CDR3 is TGCAGTGCTAGAGGGGGAGGGACGGACTACGAGCAGTACTTC. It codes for CSARGGGTDYEQYF.

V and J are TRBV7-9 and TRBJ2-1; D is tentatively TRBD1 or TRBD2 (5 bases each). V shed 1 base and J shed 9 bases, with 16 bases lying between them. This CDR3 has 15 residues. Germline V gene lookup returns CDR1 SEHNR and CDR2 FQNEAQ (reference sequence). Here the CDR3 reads CASSLERGVIGEQFF. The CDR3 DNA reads TGTGCCAGCAGCTTAGAGAGGGGCGTAATCGGTGAGCAGTTCTTC.

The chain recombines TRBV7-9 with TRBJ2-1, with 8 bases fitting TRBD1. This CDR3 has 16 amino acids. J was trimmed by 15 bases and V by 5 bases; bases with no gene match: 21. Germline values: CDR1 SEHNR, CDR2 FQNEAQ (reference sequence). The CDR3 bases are TGTGCCAGCAGCATAAGAGGTCAGGGGGCTCTTGAACAGTGGTTCTTC. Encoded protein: CASSIRGQGALEQWFF. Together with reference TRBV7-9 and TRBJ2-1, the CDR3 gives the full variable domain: DTGVSQNPRHKITKRGQNVTFRCDPISEHNRLYWYRQTLGQGPEFLTYFQNEAQLEKSRLLSDRFSAERPKGSFSTLEIQRTEQGDSAMYLCASSIRGQGALEQWFFGPGTRLTVL.

DNA for the CDR3: TGTGCCAGCAGCTTACTATGGGGGGGGGGCCTGAATGAGCAGTTCTTC. Translated, it gives CASSLLWGGGLNEQFF. The chain has TRBV7-9 and TRBJ2-1, with D maybe TRBD2 (7 bases). The CDR3 consists of 16 residues. CDR1 is SEHNR and CDR2 is FQNEAQ in the germline V gene (reference sequence). V was cut by 2 bases and J by 7 bases, with 18 bases left in between. The full variable domain, its missing parts supplied by reference TRBV7-9 and TRBJ2-1, is DTGVSQNPRHKITKRGQNVTFRCDPISEHNRLYWYRQTLGQGPEFLTYFQNEAQLEKSRLLSDRFSAERPKGSFSTLEIQRTEQGDSAMYLCASSLLWGGGLNEQFFGPGTRLTVL.

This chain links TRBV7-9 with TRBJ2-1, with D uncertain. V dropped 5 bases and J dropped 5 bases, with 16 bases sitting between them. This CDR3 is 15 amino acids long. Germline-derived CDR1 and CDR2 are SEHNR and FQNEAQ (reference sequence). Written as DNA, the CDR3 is TGTGCCAGCAGCCCGTCTAGTCACCACGACAATGAGCAGTTCTTC. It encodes CASSPSSHHDNEQFF.

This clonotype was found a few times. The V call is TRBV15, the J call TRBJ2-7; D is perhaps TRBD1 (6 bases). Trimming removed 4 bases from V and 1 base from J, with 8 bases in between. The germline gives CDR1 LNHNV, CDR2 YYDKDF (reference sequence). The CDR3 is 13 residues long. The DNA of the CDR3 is TGTGCCACCAGCATGGACAGTTCCTACGAGCAGTACTTC. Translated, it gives CATSMDSSYEQYF.

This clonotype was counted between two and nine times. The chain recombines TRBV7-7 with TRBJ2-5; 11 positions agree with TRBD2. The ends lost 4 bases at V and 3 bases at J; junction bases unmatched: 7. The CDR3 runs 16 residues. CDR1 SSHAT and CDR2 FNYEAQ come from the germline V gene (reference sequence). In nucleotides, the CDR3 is TGTGCCAGCAGCTCGTCTAGCGGGGGGCCTGAAGAGACCCAGTACTTC. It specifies CASSSSSGGPEETQYF. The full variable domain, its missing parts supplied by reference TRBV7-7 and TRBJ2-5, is GAGVSQSPRYKVTKRGQDVTLRCDPISSHATLYWYQQALGQGPEFLTYFNYEAQPDKSGLPSDRFSAERPEGSISTLTIQRTEQRDSAMYRCASSSSSGGPEETQYFGPGTRLLVL.

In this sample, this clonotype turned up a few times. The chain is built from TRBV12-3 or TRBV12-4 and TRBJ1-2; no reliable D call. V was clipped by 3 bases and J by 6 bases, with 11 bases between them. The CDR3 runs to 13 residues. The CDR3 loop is CASSFYRQHGYTF. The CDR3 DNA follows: TGTGCCAGCAGTTTCTATCGGCAGCATGGCTACACCTTC.

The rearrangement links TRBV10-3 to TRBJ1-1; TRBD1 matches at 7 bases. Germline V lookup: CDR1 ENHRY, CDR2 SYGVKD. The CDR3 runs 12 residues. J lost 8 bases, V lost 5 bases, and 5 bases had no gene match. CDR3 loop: CAISSRDSEAFF. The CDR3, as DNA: TGTGCCATCAGTAGTCGGGACAGCGAAGCTTTCTTT.

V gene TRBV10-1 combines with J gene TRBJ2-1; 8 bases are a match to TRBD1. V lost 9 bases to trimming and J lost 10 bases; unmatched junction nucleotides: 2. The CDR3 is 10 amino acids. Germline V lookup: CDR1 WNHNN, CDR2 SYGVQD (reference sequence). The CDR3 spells CASWDREQFF. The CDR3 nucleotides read TGCGCCAGTTGGGACAGGGAGCAGTTCTTC.

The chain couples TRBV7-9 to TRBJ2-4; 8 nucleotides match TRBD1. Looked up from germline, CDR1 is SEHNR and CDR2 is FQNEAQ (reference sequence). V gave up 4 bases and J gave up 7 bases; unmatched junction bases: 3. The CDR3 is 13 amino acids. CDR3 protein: CASSSAGGNIQYF. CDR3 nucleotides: TGTGCCAGCAGCTCCGCAGGGGGCAACATTCAGTACTTC.

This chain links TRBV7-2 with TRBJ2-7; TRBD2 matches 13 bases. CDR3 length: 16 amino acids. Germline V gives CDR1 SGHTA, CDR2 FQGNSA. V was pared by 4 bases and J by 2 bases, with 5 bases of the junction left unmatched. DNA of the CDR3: TGTGCCAGCAGCTACGCACTAGCGGGAGGGCCCTACGAGCAGTACTTC. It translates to CASSYALAGGPYEQYF.

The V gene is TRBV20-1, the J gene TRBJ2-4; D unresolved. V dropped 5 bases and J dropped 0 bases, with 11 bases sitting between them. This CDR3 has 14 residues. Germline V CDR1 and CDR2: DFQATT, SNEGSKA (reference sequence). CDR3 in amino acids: CSAAVVQAKNIQYF. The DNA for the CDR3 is TGCAGTGCTGCCGTCGTTCAAGCCAAAAACATTCAGTACTTC.

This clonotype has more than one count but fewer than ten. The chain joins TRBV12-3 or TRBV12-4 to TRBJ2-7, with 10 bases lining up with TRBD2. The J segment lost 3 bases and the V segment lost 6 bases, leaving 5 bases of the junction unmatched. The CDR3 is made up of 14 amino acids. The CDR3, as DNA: TGTGCCAGCAGCTGGACTAGCGGCCACTACGAGCAGTACTTC. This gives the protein CASSWTSGHYEQYF.